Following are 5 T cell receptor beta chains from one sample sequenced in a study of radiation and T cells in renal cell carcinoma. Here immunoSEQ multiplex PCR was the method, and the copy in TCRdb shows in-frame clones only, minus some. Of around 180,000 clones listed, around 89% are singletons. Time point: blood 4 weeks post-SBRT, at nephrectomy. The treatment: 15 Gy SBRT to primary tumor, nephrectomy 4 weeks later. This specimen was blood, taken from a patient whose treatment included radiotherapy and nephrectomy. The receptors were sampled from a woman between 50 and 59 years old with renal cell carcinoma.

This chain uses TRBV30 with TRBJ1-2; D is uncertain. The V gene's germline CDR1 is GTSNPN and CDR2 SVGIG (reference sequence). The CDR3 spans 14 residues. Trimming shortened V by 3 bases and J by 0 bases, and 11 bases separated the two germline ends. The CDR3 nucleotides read TGTGCCTGGAGCCTCCCCCGGGCTAACTATGGCTACACCTTC. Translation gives CAWSLPRANYGYTF. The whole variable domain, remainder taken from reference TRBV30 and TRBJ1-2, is SQTIHQWPATLVQPVGSPLSLECTVEGTSNPNLYWYRQAAGRGLQLLFYSVGIGQISSEVPQNLSASRPQDRQFILSSKKLLLSDSGFYLCAWSLPRANYGYTFGSGTRLTVV.

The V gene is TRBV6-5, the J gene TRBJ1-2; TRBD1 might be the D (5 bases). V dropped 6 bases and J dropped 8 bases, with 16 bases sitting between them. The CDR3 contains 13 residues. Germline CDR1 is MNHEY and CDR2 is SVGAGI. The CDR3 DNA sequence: TGTGCCAGCAGCCTAGGGGCCTCAGGGGGCTACACCTTC. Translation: CASSLGASGGYTF.

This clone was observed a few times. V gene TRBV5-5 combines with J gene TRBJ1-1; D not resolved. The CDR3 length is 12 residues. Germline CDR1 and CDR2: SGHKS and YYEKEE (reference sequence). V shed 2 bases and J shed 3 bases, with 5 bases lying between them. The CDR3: CASSLSYTEAFF. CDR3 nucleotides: TGTGCCAGCAGCTTATCCTACACTGAAGCTTTCTTT.

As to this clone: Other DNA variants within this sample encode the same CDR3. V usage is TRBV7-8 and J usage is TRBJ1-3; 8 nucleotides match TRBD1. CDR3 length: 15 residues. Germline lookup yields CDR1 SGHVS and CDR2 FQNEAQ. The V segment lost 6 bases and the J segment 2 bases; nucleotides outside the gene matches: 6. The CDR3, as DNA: TGTGCCAGCAGTAGAACGGACAGGGCTGGAAACACCATATATTTT. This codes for CASSRTDRAGNTIYF.

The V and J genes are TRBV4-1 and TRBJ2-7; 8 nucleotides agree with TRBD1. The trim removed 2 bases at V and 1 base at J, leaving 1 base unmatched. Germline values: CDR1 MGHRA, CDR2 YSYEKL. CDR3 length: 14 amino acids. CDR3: CASSQWTGSYEQYF. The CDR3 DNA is TGCGCCAGCAGCCAATGGACAGGGTCCTACGAGCAGTACTTC.